Shown below are 32 T cell receptor beta chains from a single sample sequenced in a study of cytomegalovirus exposure and HLA in healthy donors. A multiplex PCR was run with 60 Vbeta primers and 13 Jbeta primers. Measured with immunoSEQ multiplex PCR; TCRdb has only the in-frame clones, and not every one. The table lists 130,000 to 150,000 clones, with 0.75% to 1% in the top ten. The material sequenced was PBMCs. The receptors come from a male donor in good health and CMV-seronegative.

The V call is TRBV5-1, the J call TRBJ1-1, with no clear D. Per the germline V gene, CDR1 is SGHRS and CDR2 is YFSETQ. The ends were cut back, 2 bases at V and 1 base at J, with 9 bases in the middle. The CDR3 has 14 amino acids. CDR3 nucleotides: TGCGCCAGCAGCTTTTCGGTCGGGAACACTGAAGCTTTCTTT. It codes for CASSFSVGNTEAFF.

In nucleotides, the CDR3 is TGTGCCAGTAGTATTGAGCCCTACGAGCAGTACTTC. It is translated as CASSIEPYEQYF. This chain links TRBV19 with TRBJ2-7; D call uncertain. This CDR3 has 12 amino acids. Germline CDR1 LNHDA, CDR2 SQIVND (reference sequence). The V end lost 3 bases, the J end lost 2 bases, and 5 bases lay between the germline ends.

The CDR3 region is CASSQGRITEAFF. CDR3 DNA sequence: TGTGCCAGCAGCCAAGGGCGGATCACTGAAGCTTTCTTT. The chain uses TRBV4-2 and TRBJ1-1; D call uncertain. The ends were cut back, 1 base at V and 4 bases at J, with 7 bases in the middle. The germline CDR1 and CDR2 sequences are LGHNA and YNFKEQ. The CDR3 consists of 13 residues.

The chain employs TRBV27 and TRBJ1-5; maybe TRBD1 (6 bases). Germline V gene lookup returns CDR1 MNHEY and CDR2 SMNVEV (reference sequence). V lost 3 bases and J 7 bases, leaving 13 bases between the germline ends. The CDR3 consists of 14 residues. In nucleotides, the CDR3 is TGTGCCAGCAGTTTTAAGGGGGTTGGCCAGCCCCAGCATTTT. Translating gives CASSFKGVGQPQHF.

The chain couples TRBV27 to TRBJ2-5; a possible D gene is TRBD2 (6 bases). The CDR3 covers 19 residues. Germline CDR1 MNHEY, CDR2 SMNVEV (reference sequence). The V end was cut by 0 bases, the J end by 0 bases, with 20 bases between. The CDR3 reads CASSLSRPSVLQYQETQYF. The CDR3 region has the DNA TGTGCCAGCAGTTTATCGAGGCCTAGCGTCCTTCAGTACCAAGAGACCCAGTACTTC.

The V gene is TRBV29-1, the J gene TRBJ2-5; D perhaps matches TRBD1 (5 bases). In germline, CDR1 is SQVTM, CDR2 ANQGSEA. This CDR3 region has 14 residues. V was clipped by 6 bases and J by 4 bases, with 18 bases between them. The CDR3 DNA is TGCAGCGTCGAGCTGGGGCAGGTTCCAGAGACCCAGTACTTC. This translates into CSVELGQVPETQYF.

This chain joins TRBV30 and TRBJ1-5; maybe TRBD1 (5 bases). CDR1 GTSNPN and CDR2 SVGIG come from the germline V gene (reference sequence). The CDR3 is made up of 13 amino acids. Trimming took off 0 bases at V and 8 bases at J, with 11 bases between the two ends. The CDR3 region is CAWSVVGAEPQHF. Here the CDR3 DNA reads TGTGCCTGGAGTGTCGTTGGGGCGGAGCCCCAGCATTTT.

The V gene is TRBV5-1, the J gene TRBJ1-1; 10 bases are shared with TRBD1. This CDR3 has 16 amino acids. Germline CDR1 SGHRS, CDR2 YFSETQ. J gave up 1 base and V 0 bases, and 3 bases lay outside the gene matches. The CDR3 loop is CASSLDRQGANTEAFF. CDR3 coding DNA: TGCGCCAGCAGCTTGGACAGACAGGGGGCGAACACTGAAGCTTTCTTT.

J is TRBJ2-3 and V is TRBV7-6; weak D call: TRBD1 (6 bases). V lost 5 bases to trimming and J lost 5 bases, with 17 bases between them. CDR1 and CDR2 (germline): SGHVS, FNYEAQ. This CDR3 is built from 15 residues. The CDR3 here is CASSPSGTTRDTQYF. The CDR3 region has the DNA TGTGCCAGCAGCCCCTCCGGGACAACGAGAGATACGCAGTATTTT.

The chain carries TRBV6-5 and TRBJ1-1, with 7 bases fitting TRBD1. This CDR3 is 14 amino acids long. The junction had 5 bases not matched to a gene; V was cut back by 6 bases and J by 1 base. Germline CDR1 and CDR2: MNHEY and SVGAGI. CDR3 residues: CASSIGTANTEAFF. The CDR3 DNA reads TGTGCCAGCAGCATCGGGACAGCGAACACTGAAGCTTTCTTT.

V and J are TRBV4-3 and TRBJ1-6; D call uncertain. The CDR3 length is 15 residues. The germline V gene has CDR1 LGHNA and CDR2 YSLEER. Trimming removed 0 bases from V and 4 bases from J, with 7 bases in between. The CDR3 DNA sequence: TGCGCCAGCAGCCAAGACTCTTTGTATAATTCACCCCTCCACTTT. Its translation is CASSQDSLYNSPLHF.

The chain has TRBV18 and TRBJ1-5; D unclear. Trimming took off 4 bases at V and 4 bases at J, with 11 bases between the two ends. Germline V CDR1 and CDR2: KGHSH, LQKENI. The CDR3 contains 14 residues. The CDR3 reads CASSRGQQNQPQHF. The CDR3 region has the DNA TGTGCCAGCTCACGTGGGCAACAAAATCAGCCCCAGCATTTT.

J is TRBJ2-7 and V is TRBV18; 7 bases agree with TRBD1. The CDR3 is 15 amino acids. Unmatched junction bases numbered 9, after V lost 3 bases and J lost 4 bases. Per the germline V gene, CDR1 is KGHSH and CDR2 is LQKENI. As DNA, the CDR3 is TGTGCCAGCTCACCCCCGAGACAGGGTTTGTACGAGCAGTACTTC. It translates to CASSPPRQGLYEQYF.

The chain employs TRBV5-1 and TRBJ1-2; TRBD1 matches at 8 bases. The CDR3 contains 15 residues. Unmatched junction bases numbered 5, after V lost 0 bases and J lost 4 bases. The V gene's germline CDR1 is SGHRS and CDR2 YFSETQ. The CDR3: CASSLAAGGGYGYTF. CDR3 sequence (DNA): TGCGCCAGCAGCTTGGCGGCAGGGGGCGGCTATGGCTACACCTTC.

The rearrangement links TRBV18 to TRBJ1-1; no clear D gene. V shed 3 bases and J shed 4 bases, with 18 bases lying between them. Germline lookup yields CDR1 KGHSH and CDR2 LQKENI. The CDR3 runs 16 residues. CDR3 DNA: TGTGCCAGCTCACCCCGTATCGCTACGTTAAGCACTGAAGCTTTCTTT. Translated, it gives CASSPRIATLSTEAFF.

The chain links TRBV6-5 to TRBJ2-5; possible D gene TRBD2, 7 bases. In germline, CDR1 is MNHEY, CDR2 SVGAGI. Trimming cost V 6 bases and J 1 base, with 12 bases left between them. The CDR3 sequence is 14 residues long. CDR3 sequence reads: CASSEGGAQETQYF. CDR3 DNA: TGTGCCAGCAGCGAGGGGGGGGCCCAAGAGACCCAGTACTTC.

V usage is TRBV19 and J usage is TRBJ1-1; D possibly corresponds to TRBD1 (5 bases). Trimming cost V 11 bases and J 3 bases, with 16 bases left between them. This CDR3 region has 13 residues. In germline, CDR1 is LNHDA, CDR2 SQIVND (reference sequence). The CDR3 nucleotides read TGTGCCGTCGCGGGGGTAAAGGACACTGAAGCTTTCTTT. Its protein product is CAVAGVKDTEAFF.

The chain employs TRBV11-2 and TRBJ2-5; D is possibly TRBD2 (6 bases). The CDR3 is made up of 14 amino acids. Germline V gene data show CDR1 as SGHAT and CDR2 as FQNNGV. Trimming shortened V by 5 bases and J by 5 bases, and 15 bases separated the two germline ends. The CDR3: CASSPGLGRETQYF. The CDR3 nucleotides are TGTGCCAGCAGCCCCGGACTGGGGAGGGAGACCCAGTACTTC. Supplemented by reference TRBV11-2 and TRBJ2-5, the full variable domain reads EAGVAQSPRYKIIEKRQSVAFWCNPISGHATLYWYQQILGQGPKLLIQFQNNGVVDDSQLPKDRFSAERLKGVDSTLKIQPAKLEDSAVYLCASSPGLGRETQYFGPGTRLLVL.

The gene calls are TRBV5-5 and TRBJ1-2, with D perhaps TRBD1 (6 bases). The CDR3 is made up of 15 amino acids. V was clipped by 0 bases and J by 8 bases, with 17 bases between them. Germline CDR1 SGHKS, CDR2 YYEKEE (reference sequence). CDR3 bases: TGTGCCAGCAGCTTGGATGGGGTGGCAGGGGACGGCTACACCTTC. Translated, it gives CASSLDGVAGDGYTF.

V is TRBV7-2 and J is TRBJ2-3, with TRBD2 matching over 10 bases. This CDR3 comprises 15 residues. Losses at the gene ends were 4 bases for V and 4 bases for J; bases not matched to a gene: 5. From germline, CDR1 is SGHTA and CDR2 FQGNSA. The CDR3 bases are TGTGCCAGCAGCTCCACTAGCGGGGTGGCAGATACGCAGTATTTT. Amino acids: CASSSTSGVADTQYF.

This rearrangement joins TRBV7-2 to TRBJ2-7, with 7 bases that match TRBD1. The germline gives CDR1 SGHTA, CDR2 FQGNSA. Trimming removed 1 base from V and 0 bases from J; junction bases left unmatched: 3. The CDR3 covers 15 residues. CDR3 residues: CASSLEDRFSYEQYF. DNA for the CDR3: TGTGCCAGCAGCTTAGAGGACAGGTTCTCCTACGAGCAGTACTTC. Full variable domain (remainder filled in from reference TRBV7-2 and TRBJ2-7): GAGVSQSPSNKVTEKGKDVELRCDPISGHTALYWYRQSLGQGLEFLIYFQGNSAPDKSGLPSDRFSAERTGGSVSTLTIQRTQQEDSAVYLCASSLEDRFSYEQYFGPGTRLTVT.

With regard to this clone: At one of its ends the junction is not consistent with the germline gene, which may arise from a read error. The chain is built from TRBV7-7 and TRBJ2-7; maybe TRBD2 (6 bases). Germline V gene lookup returns CDR1 SSHAT and CDR2 FNYEAQ (reference sequence). CDR3 length equals 13 residues. CDR3 nucleotide sequence: TGTGCTAGCAGCCAGGGACTTTACTACGAGCAGTACTTC. Protein: CASSQGLYYEQYF.

J is TRBJ2-7 and V is TRBV5-1; D call uncertain. The germline V gene encodes CDR1 SGHRS and CDR2 YFSETQ. V was clipped by 2 bases and J by 0 bases, with 12 bases between them. There are 15 residues in the CDR3. CDR3 nucleotide sequence: TGCGCCAGCAGCTTCAACAGCATGTACTCCTACGAGCAGTACTTC. Translation gives CASSFNSMYSYEQYF.

This sequence joins TRBV2 and TRBJ2-2; maybe TRBD2 (5 bases). The CDR3 is 16 residues long. V dropped 4 bases and J dropped 5 bases, with 17 bases sitting between them. Looked up from germline, CDR1 is SNHLY and CDR2 is FYNNEI. The CDR3 sequence is CASSGEWGQGTGELFF. The CDR3 DNA follows: TGTGCCAGCAGTGGGGAGTGGGGTCAAGGGACCGGGGAGCTGTTTTTT.

The J gene is TRBJ1-5, the V gene TRBV27; D ambiguous. This CDR3 has 13 amino acids. V dropped 2 bases and J dropped 5 bases, with 7 bases sitting between them. CDR1 MNHEY and CDR2 SMNVEV come from the germline V gene (reference sequence). CDR3 in DNA: TGTGCCAGCAGTTTACTGGGAGATCAGCCCCAGCATTTT. Amino acids: CASSLLGDQPQHF.

J is TRBJ2-7 and V is TRBV5-1, with D perhaps matching TRBD1 (6 bases). V was cut by 2 bases and J by 0 bases, with 9 bases left in between. CDR3 length: 14 amino acids. The germline CDR1 and CDR2 sequences are SGHRS and YFSETQ. CDR3 sequence reads: CASSLDRISYEQYF. CDR3 in DNA: TGCGCCAGCAGCTTAGACAGGATCTCCTACGAGCAGTACTTC.

The rearrangement links TRBV19 to TRBJ2-7; 11 positions match TRBD2. The CDR3 has 15 amino acids. Germline loops: CDR1 LNHDA, CDR2 SQIVND (reference sequence). The V segment lost 5 bases and the J segment 4 bases; nucleotides outside the gene matches: 7. The chain's CDR3 is CASSDTSGSGYEQYF. In DNA form, the CDR3 reads TGTGCCAGTAGTGACACTAGCGGGAGCGGGTACGAGCAGTACTTC.

The chain is built from TRBV9 and TRBJ2-7; 9 bases are a match to TRBD1. CDR3 size: 14 residues. From germline, CDR1 is SGDLS and CDR2 YYNGEE. Trimming took 4 bases from V and 3 from J; bases not matched to a gene: 5. The CDR3 is CASSTGQGGYEQYF. Here the CDR3 DNA reads TGTGCCAGCAGCACGGGACAGGGTGGCTACGAGCAGTACTTC.

The rearrangement uses TRBV27 and TRBJ1-1, with 7 bases identical to TRBD1. There are 15 residues in the CDR3. The V gene end was trimmed by 0 bases and the J gene end by 5 bases; junction bases not matched to a gene: 6. Germline V lookup: CDR1 MNHEY, CDR2 SMNVEV (reference sequence). The CDR3 reads CASSLSDRVVTEAFF. Here the CDR3 DNA reads TGTGCCAGCAGTTTATCCGACAGGGTAGTTACTGAAGCTTTCTTT.

This chain connects TRBV30 to TRBJ1-1; D uncertain. CDR3 length: 14 amino acids. CDR1 and CDR2 (germline): GTSNPN, SVGIG (reference sequence). Trimming stripped 5 bases from V and 3 bases from J, with 16 bases between. This chain's CDR3 is CAWYSRGNHTEAFF. The CDR3 nucleotides are TGTGCCTGGTACTCACGGGGTAATCACACTGAAGCTTTCTTT. Combining the CDR3 with reference TRBV30 and TRBJ1-1 gives the whole variable domain SQTIHQWPATLVQPVGSPLSLECTVEGTSNPNLYWYRQAAGRGLQLLFYSVGIGQISSEVPQNLSASRPQDRQFILSSKKLLLSDSGFYLCAWYSRGNHTEAFFGQGTRLTVV.

The genes are TRBV5-1 and TRBJ1-1; maybe TRBD1 (5 bases). Trimming removed 8 bases from V and 1 base from J, with 21 bases in between. There are 16 residues in the CDR3. Germline assignment: CDR1 SGHRS and CDR2 YFSETQ. CDR3 sequence: CASEEGRPSSNTEAFF. CDR3 DNA: TGCGCCAGTGAGGAGGGACGACCTTCCTCGAACACTGAAGCTTTCTTT.

The chain links TRBV30 to TRBJ1-4, with 7 bases lining up with TRBD1. The germline gives CDR1 GTSNPN, CDR2 SVGIG (reference sequence). CDR3 length: 16 residues. Trimming cost V 4 bases and J 7 bases; bases outside gene matches: 15. The CDR3 nucleotides are TGTGCCTGGAACAGGTGGACCGGGACAGCGGGTGAAAAACTGTTTTTT. Translation: CAWNRWTGTAGEKLFF.